These T cell receptor beta chains were read from a single sample in a study of T cell responses to AZD1222 COVID-19 vaccine. Some clones are missing from TCRdb's copy, which holds only in-frame ones; the method was immunoSEQ multiplex PCR. The sample lists over 150,000 clones; approximately 94% were seen once. Sequencing used peripheral blood, obtained 28 days after the second AZD1222 dose. The receptors derive from an adult who received the AZD1222 COVID-19 vaccine. The CDR3 runs from the conserved cysteine through the conserved F or W. Each record gives: CDR3 DNA, CDR3 protein, D gene, clone size, V gene, J gene. D genes are given only for firm matches. The size of a clone is reported for some rows only, either as once, few or many, or as a class for expanded clones.

cdr3_nt: TGTGCCATCAGTGAACTGGGGAGCTCCTACAATGAGCAGTTCTTC
cdr3_aa: CAISELGSSYNEQFF
d_call: .
clone_size: .
v_call: TRBV10-3
j_call: TRBJ2-1

cdr3_nt: TGTGCCAGCAGCTTGGGCGCTGGTTGGGGGGCTAGCAATCAGCCCCAGCATTTT
cdr3_aa: CASSLGAGWGASNQPQHF
d_call: .
clone_size: .
v_call: TRBV5-6
j_call: TRBJ1-5

cdr3_nt: TGTGCCAGCTCACCATTTGTAGGACAGGGGGCATCTGGAAACACCATATATTTT
cdr3_aa: CASSPFVGQGASGNTIYF
d_call: TRBD1
clone_size: .
v_call: TRBV18
j_call: TRBJ1-3

cdr3_nt: TGTGCCAGCAGCCCGCGACAGGCCACTGGAAACACCATATATTTT
cdr3_aa: CASSPRQATGNTIYF
d_call: .
clone_size: .
v_call: TRBV9
j_call: TRBJ1-3

cdr3_nt: TGCGCCAGCAGCTTTGACAGCTCTGGAAACACCATATATTTT
cdr3_aa: CASSFDSSGNTIYF
d_call: .
clone_size: .
v_call: TRBV5-1
j_call: TRBJ1-3

cdr3_nt: TGTGCCAGCAGCAGTCAGGTTTATCAGCCCCAGCATTTT
cdr3_aa: CASSSQVYQPQHF
d_call: .
clone_size: .
v_call: TRBV2
j_call: TRBJ1-5

cdr3_nt: TGTGCCAGCAGCTTTCAGGGGGTAAATGAGCAGTTCTTC
cdr3_aa: CASSFQGVNEQFF
d_call: TRBD1
clone_size: .
v_call: TRBV7-3
j_call: TRBJ2-1

cdr3_nt: TGTGCCAGCTCTACCAGGGGGTATAGCAATCAGCCCCAGCATTTT
cdr3_aa: CASSTRGYSNQPQHF
d_call: TRBD1
clone_size: .
v_call: TRBV6-5
j_call: TRBJ1-5

cdr3_nt: TGTGCCAGCAGTTACTCGGCCGGGGGCTCCGGGGAGACCCAGTACTTC
cdr3_aa: CASSYSAGGSGETQYF
d_call: .
clone_size: .
v_call: TRBV6-5
j_call: TRBJ2-5

cdr3_nt: TGTGCCAGCAGCGCAGATACGGACACCTCGAACACTGAAGCTTTCTTT
cdr3_aa: CASSADTDTSNTEAFF
d_call: .
clone_size: .
v_call: TRBV7-9
j_call: TRBJ1-1

cdr3_nt: TGTGCCAGCAGTTCTCCTCCGGGACTAGCGGGAGGGCCTCATACGCAGTATTTT
cdr3_aa: CASSSPPGLAGGPHTQYF
d_call: TRBD2
clone_size: few
v_call: TRBV28
j_call: TRBJ2-3

cdr3_nt: TGTGCCAGCAGCTCCCTTGGGGGTCGGGAGCAGTTCTTC
cdr3_aa: CASSSLGGREQFF
d_call: .
clone_size: .
v_call: TRBV7-3
j_call: TRBJ2-1

cdr3_nt: TGTGCCAGTAGTACCACTAGCGGGGGGCCCATGGTTGGGCAAGAGACCCAGTACTTC
cdr3_aa: CASSTTSGGPMVGQETQYF
d_call: TRBD2
clone_size: .
v_call: TRBV19
j_call: TRBJ2-5

cdr3_nt: TGTGCCACCAATATCAGGGGATTAGAGAGCAATCAGCCCCAGCATTTT
cdr3_aa: CATNIRGLESNQPQHF
d_call: .
clone_size: .
v_call: TRBV25-1
j_call: TRBJ1-5

cdr3_nt: TGTGCCAGCAGCTTTAGTACGCCCTTGCGGGCTAGCACAGATACGCAGTATTTT
cdr3_aa: CASSFSTPLRASTDTQYF
d_call: .
clone_size: .
v_call: TRBV13
j_call: TRBJ2-3

cdr3_nt: TGCGCCAGCAGTGAAACGATATGGGGCAGACTCTACGAGCAGTACTTC
cdr3_aa: CASSETIWGRLYEQYF
d_call: .
clone_size: .
v_call: TRBV10-2
j_call: TRBJ2-7

cdr3_nt: TGTGCCAGCAGCTTGGAGCGGTCTAGCACAGATACGCAGTATTTT
cdr3_aa: CASSLERSSTDTQYF
d_call: .
clone_size: .
v_call: TRBV5-4
j_call: TRBJ2-3

cdr3_nt: TGTGCCAGCCGACCGGTGGGGGACGAGCAGTACTTC
cdr3_aa: CASRPVGDEQYF
d_call: .
clone_size: .
v_call: TRBV27
j_call: TRBJ2-7

cdr3_nt: TGTGCCAGCAGTGATTCATTGTCGGTGTATGAAGCCTACAATGAGCAGTTCTTC
cdr3_aa: CASSDSLSVYEAYNEQFF
d_call: .
clone_size: .
v_call: TRBV2
j_call: TRBJ2-1

cdr3_nt: TGTGCCAGCAGCCCACACTCGAACACCGGGGAGCTGTTTTTT
cdr3_aa: CASSPHSNTGELFF
d_call: .
clone_size: .
v_call: TRBV9
j_call: TRBJ2-2

cdr3_nt: TGTGCCAGTAGTTCCCCTCTGACCAGCTCCTACAATGAGCAGTTCTTC
cdr3_aa: CASSSPLTSSYNEQFF
d_call: .
clone_size: .
v_call: TRBV19
j_call: TRBJ2-1

cdr3_nt: TGTGCCAGCAGCTTAGCGCTAAGCAGAGGAAAGAACACTGAAGCTTTCTTT
cdr3_aa: CASSLALSRGKNTEAFF
d_call: .
clone_size: .
v_call: TRBV7-9
j_call: TRBJ1-1

cdr3_nt: TGTGCCAGCAGCGACAGGGGGACCGGGGGTAATGAAAAACTGTTTTTT
cdr3_aa: CASSDRGTGGNEKLFF
d_call: TRBD1
clone_size: .
v_call: TRBV5-6
j_call: TRBJ1-4

cdr3_nt: TGTGCCAGCAGCCCGGCAGGTCCAGAGACCCAGTACTTC
cdr3_aa: CASSPAGPETQYF
d_call: .
clone_size: .
v_call: TRBV5-4
j_call: TRBJ2-5

cdr3_nt: TGTGCCAGCAGCTTAGACGGGCGAGGCGGGAATGAGCAGTTCTTC
cdr3_aa: CASSLDGRGGNEQFF
d_call: .
clone_size: once
v_call: TRBV9
j_call: TRBJ2-1

cdr3_nt: TGTGCCAGCAGCGTAACTTTGGGTGAGACCCAGTACTTC
cdr3_aa: CASSVTLGETQYF
d_call: .
clone_size: .
v_call: TRBV9
j_call: TRBJ2-5

cdr3_nt: TGCGCCAGCAGCCAAGTTTGGTCGAACACTGAAGCTTTCTTT
cdr3_aa: CASSQVWSNTEAFF
d_call: .
clone_size: .
v_call: TRBV4-3
j_call: TRBJ1-1

cdr3_nt: TGTGCCAGCAGCTTGCGGGGGCAATACCGCACAGATACGCAGTATTTT
cdr3_aa: CASSLRGQYRTDTQYF
d_call: .
clone_size: .
v_call: TRBV11-2
j_call: TRBJ2-3

cdr3_nt: TGTGCCAGCATGACGGTCCAGAACACTGAAGCTTTCTTT
cdr3_aa: CASMTVQNTEAFF
d_call: .
clone_size: .
v_call: TRBV19
j_call: TRBJ1-1

cdr3_nt: TGTGCCAGCAGTGAACCCCATATCAAGACCCAGTACTTC
cdr3_aa: CASSEPHIKTQYF
d_call: .
clone_size: few
v_call: TRBV25-1
j_call: TRBJ2-5

cdr3_nt: TGTGCCAGTTTACCGGGCCCCGTGAACACTGAAGCTTTCTTT
cdr3_aa: CASLPGPVNTEAFF
d_call: .
clone_size: .
v_call: TRBV2
j_call: TRBJ1-1

cdr3_nt: TGTGCCAGCAGCCCGGAAACAGGGGGCAACACTGAAGCTTTCTTT
cdr3_aa: CASSPETGGNTEAFF
d_call: TRBD1
clone_size: once
v_call: TRBV7-8
j_call: TRBJ1-1

cdr3_nt: TGTGCCAGCAGCTCGTATGGACATGCTAGTACCTACGAGCAGTACTTC
cdr3_aa: CASSSYGHASTYEQYF
d_call: .
clone_size: .
v_call: TRBV7-2
j_call: TRBJ2-7

cdr3_nt: TGTGCCAGTAGACAACGGACAGGGCTTAATGAAAAACTGTTTTTT
cdr3_aa: CASRQRTGLNEKLFF
d_call: TRBD1
clone_size: .
v_call: TRBV19
j_call: TRBJ1-4

cdr3_nt: TGTGCCAGCGTAGCGTTCACCTACGAGCAGTACTTC
cdr3_aa: CASVAFTYEQYF
d_call: .
clone_size: .
v_call: TRBV28
j_call: TRBJ2-7

cdr3_nt: TGTGCCAGCAGTTTACACCGATCCTATGGCTACACCTTC
cdr3_aa: CASSLHRSYGYTF
d_call: .
clone_size: once
v_call: TRBV6-5
j_call: TRBJ1-2

cdr3_nt: TGTGCCAGCAGCCAATACAGGGGGCGGACAGATACGCAGTATTTT
cdr3_aa: CASSQYRGRTDTQYF
d_call: TRBD1
clone_size: .
v_call: TRBV3-1/TRBV3-2
j_call: TRBJ2-3

cdr3_nt: TGTGCCACCAGTGATTCCTGGGCCCTGCGGACCGGGGAGCTGTTTTTT
cdr3_aa: CATSDSWALRTGELFF
d_call: .
clone_size: .
v_call: TRBV24-1
j_call: TRBJ2-2

cdr3_nt: TGTGCCAGCAGGCTAGGGGACCTCTACGAGCAGTACTTC
cdr3_aa: CASRLGDLYEQYF
d_call: .
clone_size: .
v_call: TRBV27
j_call: TRBJ2-7

cdr3_nt: TGTGCCAGCACCCAAGGCGGGCAAAGCACAGATACGCAGTATTTT
cdr3_aa: CASTQGGQSTDTQYF
d_call: .
clone_size: .
v_call: TRBV7-3
j_call: TRBJ2-3

cdr3_nt: TGTGCCAGCAGCTTAGCGGTCTCGGCAGAGACCCAGTACTTC
cdr3_aa: CASSLAVSAETQYF
d_call: .
clone_size: .
v_call: TRBV7-9
j_call: TRBJ2-5

cdr3_nt: TGTGCCTGGAGGGGTACAGGGGTAGACACCATATATTTT
cdr3_aa: CAWRGTGVDTIYF
d_call: TRBD1
clone_size: .
v_call: TRBV30
j_call: TRBJ1-3

cdr3_nt: TGTGCCAGCAGTTTAGGGGAGTTGGGCATTCAGTACTTC
cdr3_aa: CASSLGELGIQYF
d_call: .
clone_size: .
v_call: TRBV12-3/TRBV12-4
j_call: TRBJ2-4

cdr3_nt: TGTGCCAGCAGTGCCTTCGACCGTGAAGCTTTCTTT
cdr3_aa: CASSAFDREAFF
d_call: .
clone_size: .
v_call: TRBV6-2/TRBV6-3
j_call: TRBJ1-1

cdr3_nt: TGTGCCAGCCGGCGCGGGACCTCCTACGAGCAGTACTTC
cdr3_aa: CASRRGTSYEQYF
d_call: .
clone_size: .
v_call: TRBV28
j_call: TRBJ2-7

cdr3_nt: TGCGCCAGCTACAGGACAGGGAGTTCCTACGAGCAGTACTTC
cdr3_aa: CASYRTGSSYEQYF
d_call: TRBD1
clone_size: .
v_call: TRBV10-2
j_call: TRBJ2-7

cdr3_nt: TGTGCCAGCAGCTTGGCAGGGACAGGGCTATACGAGCAGTACTTC
cdr3_aa: CASSLAGTGLYEQYF
d_call: TRBD1
clone_size: .
v_call: TRBV5-4
j_call: TRBJ2-7

cdr3_nt: TGTGCCAGCAGCCACGACAGCTCTCACTACGAGCAGTACTTC
cdr3_aa: CASSHDSSHYEQYF
d_call: .
clone_size: .
v_call: TRBV11-3
j_call: TRBJ2-7

cdr3_nt: TGTGCCTGGAGTCGGGCACCGAACACTGAAGCTTTCTTT
cdr3_aa: CAWSRAPNTEAFF
d_call: .
clone_size: .
v_call: TRBV30
j_call: TRBJ1-1

cdr3_nt: TGTGCCAGCAGTTTATCGGACAGGGTACATCATCAGCCCCAGCATTTT
cdr3_aa: CASSLSDRVHHQPQHF
d_call: TRBD1
clone_size: .
v_call: TRBV27
j_call: TRBJ1-5

cdr3_nt: TGTGCCAGCATTCCCCCGGAGGAGCAGTACTTC
cdr3_aa: CASIPPEEQYF
d_call: .
clone_size: .
v_call: TRBV6-5
j_call: TRBJ2-7

cdr3_nt: TGTGCCGCCGAACAGGGGGACAGCACAGATACGCAGTATTTT
cdr3_aa: CAAEQGDSTDTQYF
d_call: TRBD1
clone_size: .
v_call: TRBV28
j_call: TRBJ2-3

cdr3_nt: TGTGCCAGTGGACAGGACTATGGCTACACCTTC
cdr3_aa: CASGQDYGYTF
d_call: TRBD1
clone_size: .
v_call: TRBV19
j_call: TRBJ1-2

cdr3_nt: TGTGCCAGCGCACCACGGCTAGCGGGGAACAATGAGCAGTTCTTC
cdr3_aa: CASAPRLAGNNEQFF
d_call: TRBD2
clone_size: .
v_call: TRBV7-9
j_call: TRBJ2-1

cdr3_nt: TGCGCCAGCAGCCCGAAGACTAGCGGGGGGCCGATGAGCTCCTACAATGAGCAGTTCTTC
cdr3_aa: CASSPKTSGGPMSSYNEQFF
d_call: TRBD2
clone_size: .
v_call: TRBV4-3
j_call: TRBJ2-1